This TCR beta chain comes out of a study of cytomegalovirus exposure and HLA in healthy donors. Healthy donors of bone marrow made up the group. CDR1 SNHLY and CDR2 FYNNEI come from the germline V gene. Trimming left V 7 bases short and J 4 bases short, with 21 bases between. The CDR3 has 16 amino acids. The PCR contained 60 Vbeta and 13 Jbeta primers. The repertoire was sequenced with immunoSEQ multiplex PCR; TCRdb's copy has only in-frame clones and lacks some. There are under 200,000 clones in the sample, with about 6.8% held by the top ten. The chain carries TRBV2 and TRBJ2-3, with a tentative D call TRBD2 (5 bases). What was sequenced was PBMCs. This TCR was recovered from a man aged 30 to 39 in good health and CMV-seronegative. The CDR3 sequence: CASTVDPGNGADTQYF. The CDR3 DNA reads TGTGCCAGCACTGTCGACCCGGGGAACGGGGCAGATACGCAGTATTTT.